A selection of T cell receptor beta chains follows, all from one sample in a study of T cell responses to AZD1222 COVID-19 vaccine. Sequenced by immunoSEQ multiplex PCR; TCRdb stores in-frame clones only, minus some. This sample has 140,000 to 150,000 clones, with 82% found just once. Sample: peripheral blood, taken on day 0 of MenACWY control vaccination. These receptors were collected from an adult in good health. The CDR3 runs from the conserved cysteine through the conserved F or W. Fields, in order: CDR3 protein, CDR3 DNA, J gene, D gene, V gene, clone size. D genes are given only for firm matches. Clone size is given for some rows only: seen once, a few or many times, or a class if the clone is expanded.

cdr3_aa: CATSEGTGELFF; cdr3_nt: TGTGCCACCAGTGAGGGGACCGGGGAGCTGTTTTTT; j_call: TRBJ2-2; d_call: .; v_call: TRBV24-1; clone_size: .
cdr3_aa: CASSPAGGNTIYF; cdr3_nt: TGTGCCAGCAGCCCCGCAGGGGGAAACACCATATATTTT; j_call: TRBJ1-3; d_call: .; v_call: TRBV5-6; clone_size: .
cdr3_aa: CSVDRARQTDTQYF; cdr3_nt: TGCAGCGTTGACCGGGCCAGGCAGACAGATACGCAGTATTTT; j_call: TRBJ2-3; d_call: .; v_call: TRBV29-1; clone_size: .
cdr3_aa: CASSGQGWGYTF; cdr3_nt: TGTGCCAGCAGCGGACAGGGGTGGGGCTACACCTTC; j_call: TRBJ1-2; d_call: TRBD1; v_call: TRBV9; clone_size: .
cdr3_aa: CASSLSTDTQYF; cdr3_nt: TGCGCCAGCAGCTTGAGCACAGATACGCAGTATTTT; j_call: TRBJ2-3; d_call: .; v_call: TRBV5-1; clone_size: .
cdr3_aa: CASSLSEGIGSYNSPLHF; cdr3_nt: TGTGCCAGCAGTTTATCGGAGGGGATCGGCTCCTATAATTCACCCCTCCACTTT; j_call: TRBJ1-6; d_call: .; v_call: TRBV28; clone_size: .
cdr3_aa: CASTLGPGGGYTF; cdr3_nt: TGTGCCAGCACCCTAGGGCCGGGGGGAGGCTACACCTTC; j_call: TRBJ1-2; d_call: .; v_call: TRBV28; clone_size: .
cdr3_aa: CASSWDRVQETQYF; cdr3_nt: TGCGCCAGCAGCTGGGACAGGGTCCAAGAGACCCAGTACTTC; j_call: TRBJ2-5; d_call: TRBD1; v_call: TRBV5-1; clone_size: once
cdr3_aa: CASSQGGAGELFF; cdr3_nt: TGTGCCAGCAGCCAAGGAGGGGCCGGGGAGCTGTTTTTT; j_call: TRBJ2-2; d_call: .; v_call: TRBV3-1/TRBV3-2; clone_size: .
cdr3_aa: CASSDRAAGTDTQYF; cdr3_nt: TGCGCCAGCAGCGACAGGGCGGCGGGCACAGATACGCAGTATTTT; j_call: TRBJ2-3; d_call: TRBD1; v_call: TRBV5-1; clone_size: .
cdr3_aa: CASRRTGGGDTQYF; cdr3_nt: TGTGCCAGCAGGAGGACAGGGGGAGGGGATACGCAGTATTTT; j_call: TRBJ2-3; d_call: TRBD1; v_call: TRBV7-9; clone_size: .
cdr3_aa: CASSLTGYGNYGYTF; cdr3_nt: TGTGCCAGCTCACTCACAGGGTACGGCAACTATGGCTACACCTTC; j_call: TRBJ1-2; d_call: .; v_call: TRBV18; clone_size: few
cdr3_aa: CASSPDSGSISEAFF; cdr3_nt: TGTGCCAGCAGCCCCGACAGCGGGAGCATATCAGAAGCTTTCTTT; j_call: TRBJ1-1; d_call: .; v_call: TRBV14; clone_size: .
cdr3_aa: CASSPGQSDSGNTIYF; cdr3_nt: TGCGCCAGCAGCCCGGGACAGTCTGACTCTGGAAACACCATATATTTT; j_call: TRBJ1-3; d_call: TRBD1; v_call: TRBV5-1; clone_size: .
cdr3_aa: CASSNVAGGYHEQYF; cdr3_nt: TGTGCCAGTAGTAATGTAGCGGGGGGTTACCACGAGCAGTACTTC; j_call: TRBJ2-7; d_call: TRBD2; v_call: TRBV19; clone_size: .
cdr3_aa: CASSQGPNTEAFF; cdr3_nt: TGTGCCAGCAGCCAAGGGCCGAACACTGAAGCTTTCTTT; j_call: TRBJ1-1; d_call: .; v_call: TRBV7-3; clone_size: .
cdr3_aa: CASSPPLRDSPLHF; cdr3_nt: TGTGCCAGCAGCCCCCCATTAAGGGATTCACCCCTCCACTTT; j_call: TRBJ1-6; d_call: .; v_call: TRBV7-8; clone_size: .
cdr3_aa: CASSPGTDTGELFF; cdr3_nt: TGTGCCAGCTCGCCCGGGACAGATACCGGGGAGCTGTTTTTT; j_call: TRBJ2-2; d_call: TRBD1; v_call: TRBV18; clone_size: .
cdr3_aa: CASSIGGGSYNEQFF; cdr3_nt: TGTGCCAGTAGTATAGGAGGGGGCTCCTACAATGAGCAGTTCTTC; j_call: TRBJ2-1; d_call: .; v_call: TRBV19; clone_size: .
cdr3_aa: CASSPGLGGEEGYTF; cdr3_nt: TGTGCCAGCTCACCGGGCCTGGGAGGGGAGGAAGGCTACACCTTC; j_call: TRBJ1-2; d_call: .; v_call: TRBV18; clone_size: .
cdr3_aa: CATSDRGNEKLFF; cdr3_nt: TGTGCCACGTCCGACAGGGGTAATGAAAAACTGTTTTTT; j_call: TRBJ1-4; d_call: TRBD1; v_call: TRBV6-5; clone_size: .
cdr3_aa: CSVGTVNTEAFF; cdr3_nt: TGCAGCGTTGGTACAGTTAACACTGAAGCTTTCTTT; j_call: TRBJ1-1; d_call: .; v_call: TRBV29-1; clone_size: .
cdr3_aa: CASSFGDRGGYTF; cdr3_nt: TGCGCCAGCAGCTTCGGGGACAGAGGGGGCTACACCTTC; j_call: TRBJ1-2; d_call: TRBD1; v_call: TRBV5-1; clone_size: .
cdr3_aa: CASRVFTGETQYF; cdr3_nt: TGTGCCAGCAGGGTTTTCACAGGGGAGACCCAGTACTTC; j_call: TRBJ2-5; d_call: .; v_call: TRBV5-6; clone_size: .
cdr3_aa: CSVSAATNEKLFF; cdr3_nt: TGCAGCGTTTCAGCCGCAACTAATGAAAAACTGTTTTTT; j_call: TRBJ1-4; d_call: .; v_call: TRBV29-1; clone_size: .
cdr3_aa: CATSRTVGTGSSPLHF; cdr3_nt: TGTGCCACCAGCAGAACAGTGGGCACAGGGAGTTCACCCCTCCACTTT; j_call: TRBJ1-6; d_call: .; v_call: TRBV15; clone_size: .
cdr3_aa: CASSSRTGDGYTF; cdr3_nt: TGTGCCAGCAGTTCTCGGACAGGGGACGGCTACACCTTC; j_call: TRBJ1-2; d_call: TRBD1; v_call: TRBV27; clone_size: .
cdr3_aa: CASSPTMGGGTQYF; cdr3_nt: TGTGCCAGCAGCCCGACGATGGGGGGCGGGACCCAGTACTTC; j_call: TRBJ2-5; d_call: .; v_call: TRBV5-6; clone_size: .
cdr3_aa: CASSLGQMNTGELFF; cdr3_nt: TGCGCCAGCAGCCTTGGGCAGATGAACACCGGGGAGCTGTTTTTT; j_call: TRBJ2-2; d_call: .; v_call: TRBV4-1; clone_size: .
cdr3_aa: CASSLRDRGGYSGNTIYF; cdr3_nt: TGTGCCAGCAGCTTACGGGACAGGGGGGGATACTCTGGAAACACCATATATTTT; j_call: TRBJ1-3; d_call: TRBD1; v_call: TRBV5-4; clone_size: .
cdr3_aa: CASSPPGASGVSNEQFF; cdr3_nt: TGTGCCAGCAGCCCCCCTGGGGCTAGCGGGGTTTCCAATGAGCAGTTCTTC; j_call: TRBJ2-1; d_call: TRBD2; v_call: TRBV7-9; clone_size: .
cdr3_aa: CAWGSAGGAANYGYTF; cdr3_nt: TGTGCCTGGGGTTCCGCGGGGGGGGCGGCCAACTATGGCTACACCTTC; j_call: TRBJ1-2; d_call: .; v_call: TRBV30; clone_size: .
cdr3_aa: CATSREYRVGGYTF; cdr3_nt: TGTGCCACCAGCAGAGAGTATAGGGTAGGTGGCTACACCTTC; j_call: TRBJ1-2; d_call: .; v_call: TRBV15; clone_size: .
cdr3_aa: CASSLTGGTHTEAFF; cdr3_nt: TGTGCCAGCAGCTTAACAGGGGGCACGCACACTGAAGCTTTCTTT; j_call: TRBJ1-1; d_call: TRBD1; v_call: TRBV7-6; clone_size: once
cdr3_aa: CASSQEPFNRQTRNQPQHF; cdr3_nt: TGCGCCAGCAGCCAAGAACCCTTCAACCGACAGACTCGCAATCAGCCCCAGCATTTT; j_call: TRBJ1-5; d_call: .; v_call: TRBV4-1; clone_size: .
cdr3_aa: CASSKTGGRTEAFF; cdr3_nt: TGTGCCAGTAGTAAGACAGGGGGCCGAACTGAAGCTTTCTTT; j_call: TRBJ1-1; d_call: TRBD1; v_call: TRBV19; clone_size: .
cdr3_aa: CASSPGLAGATDTQYF; cdr3_nt: TGCGCCAGCAGCCCCGGACTAGCGGGGGCCACAGATACGCAGTATTTT; j_call: TRBJ2-3; d_call: TRBD2; v_call: TRBV5-1; clone_size: .
cdr3_aa: CASSTGPGDTQYF; cdr3_nt: TGCGCCAGCAGCACGGGGCCGGGGGATACGCAGTATTTT; j_call: TRBJ2-3; d_call: .; v_call: TRBV5-1; clone_size: .
cdr3_aa: CAWTPRGLGVNQPQHF; cdr3_nt: TGTGCCTGGACTCCCAGGGGGTTAGGGGTCAATCAGCCCCAGCATTTT; j_call: TRBJ1-5; d_call: TRBD1; v_call: TRBV30; clone_size: once
cdr3_aa: CASSVEVANYGYTF; cdr3_nt: TGTGCCAGCAGCGTAGAGGTGGCTAACTATGGCTACACCTTC; j_call: TRBJ1-2; d_call: .; v_call: TRBV9; clone_size: .
cdr3_aa: CASSPQGNQPQHF; cdr3_nt: TGTGCCAGCTCACCACAGGGTAATCAGCCCCAGCATTTT; j_call: TRBJ1-5; d_call: .; v_call: TRBV18; clone_size: .
cdr3_aa: CATSDTGQGRHTDTQYF; cdr3_nt: TGTGCCACCAGTGACACGGGACAGGGGAGGCACACAGATACGCAGTATTTT; j_call: TRBJ2-3; d_call: TRBD1; v_call: TRBV24-1; clone_size: .
cdr3_aa: CASSYLIGNIGSPLHF; cdr3_nt: TGTGCCAGCAGTTACCTAATAGGTAACATCGGTTCACCCCTCCACTTT; j_call: TRBJ1-6; d_call: .; v_call: TRBV6-5; clone_size: once
cdr3_aa: CASRGGAATEAFF; cdr3_nt: TGTGCCAGTCGCGGGGGGGCCGCCACTGAAGCTTTCTTT; j_call: TRBJ1-1; d_call: .; v_call: TRBV6-5; clone_size: .
cdr3_aa: CASSYQGRSNQPQHF; cdr3_nt: TGTGCCAGCAGTTACCAGGGTAGGAGCAATCAGCCCCAGCATTTT; j_call: TRBJ1-5; d_call: .; v_call: TRBV6-2/TRBV6-3; clone_size: .
cdr3_aa: CASSAAAGPTSINYGYTF; cdr3_nt: TGTGCCAGCAGCGCTGCGGCAGGGCCGACCTCGATTAACTATGGCTACACCTTC; j_call: TRBJ1-2; d_call: .; v_call: TRBV9; clone_size: few
cdr3_aa: CASSPEQGFVYTF; cdr3_nt: TGTGCCAGCTCACCAGAACAGGGGTTTGTCTACACCTTC; j_call: TRBJ1-2; d_call: TRBD1; v_call: TRBV18; clone_size: .
cdr3_aa: CASSYSEGRIAGNTIYF; cdr3_nt: TGTGCCAGCAGTTACTCAGAGGGCCGGATTGCTGGAAACACCATATATTTT; j_call: TRBJ1-3; d_call: .; v_call: TRBV6-2/TRBV6-3; clone_size: .
cdr3_aa: CASSAVPSSYNSPLHF; cdr3_nt: TGTGCCAGCAGCGCAGTGCCCAGCTCCTATAATTCACCCCTCCACTTT; j_call: TRBJ1-6; d_call: .; v_call: TRBV9; clone_size: .
cdr3_aa: CASSYSDSSQPQHF; cdr3_nt: TGTGCCAGCAGTTATAGCGACAGTTCTCAGCCCCAGCATTTT; j_call: TRBJ1-5; d_call: .; v_call: TRBV6-6; clone_size: .
cdr3_aa: CASSQLGGGGETQYF; cdr3_nt: TGTGCCAGCAGCCAATTGGGTGGGGGCGGAGAGACCCAGTACTTC; j_call: TRBJ2-5; d_call: .; v_call: TRBV7-6; clone_size: .
cdr3_aa: CASIDGSGGYQPQHF; cdr3_nt: TGTGCCAGTATTGATGGATCGGGGGGCTATCAGCCCCAGCATTTT; j_call: TRBJ1-5; d_call: .; v_call: TRBV19; clone_size: .
cdr3_aa: CASSLGRGLNTEAFF; cdr3_nt: TGTGCCAGCTCATTGGGCAGGGGATTGAACACTGAAGCTTTCTTT; j_call: TRBJ1-1; d_call: .; v_call: TRBV18; clone_size: once
cdr3_aa: CASSLGTGTLYGYTF; cdr3_nt: TGTGCCAGCAGCTTGGGGACCGGAACCCTCTATGGCTACACCTTC; j_call: TRBJ1-2; d_call: .; v_call: TRBV5-6; clone_size: .
cdr3_aa: CASSFPQGKRGYTF; cdr3_nt: TGTGCCAGCAGTTTCCCCCAGGGCAAGCGCGGCTACACCTTC; j_call: TRBJ1-2; d_call: .; v_call: TRBV28; clone_size: .